This T cell receptor (beta chain) was identified in a study of blood T cell repertoires in COVID-19. In the source study's methods: Reference gene primers were amplified, and this amplification served to estimate nucleated cell counts. The protocol was immunoSEQ multiplex PCR, while the TCRdb copy is restricted to in-frame clones and leaves out a portion. V and J calls and clone size are copied from that table; D and trimming were computed from the DNA. Among approximately 210,000 clones listed, almost 90% were seen once. The CDR3 totals 14 residues. Germline CDR1 MNHEY, CDR2 SMNVEV (reference sequence). V was cut by 6 bases and J by 1 base, with 12 bases left in between.

V is TRBV27 and J is TRBJ2-5; possible D gene TRBD1, 6 bases. Input material: peripheral blood. The TCR originated in a man in his late teens or twenties with active or convalescent COVID-19. CDR3 protein: CASRKTGIQETQYF. The CDR3 DNA follows: TGTGCCAGCAGGAAGACAGGCATCCAAGAGACCCAGTACTTC.